This T cell receptor (beta chain) was captured in a study of T cell changes during pregnancy in multiple sclerosis. Germline CDR1 is MNHNS and CDR2 is SASEGT. This CDR3 spans 15 amino acids. V was pared by 2 bases and J by 1 base, with 3 bases of the junction left unmatched. Here immunoSEQ multiplex PCR was the method, and the copy in TCRdb shows in-frame clones only, minus some. The table shows tens of thousands of clones, with 85% to 95% occurring only once. This receptor was obtained from a female donor in good health, enrolled as a control in a pregnancy study. This sample comprised peripheral blood, obtained in the third trimester of pregnancy. The J gene is TRBJ1-1, the V gene TRBV6-1; 8 bases line up with TRBD1. The CDR3 loop reads CASSELGQENTEAFF. In DNA, the CDR3 is TGTGCCAGCAGTGAATTGGGACAGGAGAACACTGAAGCTTTCTTT.